This T cell receptor beta chain was sequenced during a study of STAT5B mutations in CD4+ large granular lymphocyte leukemia (dated by TCRdb to between 2021 and 2024). A note on the overall study: Among the healthy controls, the CDR3 'QG' motif was associated with a particular HLA allele. The TCRbeta repertoires of CD4+ T-cell large granular lymphocyte leukemia patients were compared with the TCRbeta repertoires of healthy blood donors. The purity of purified fractions was confirmed by flow cytometry on FACSCanto II or FACSVerse to exceed 95% among lymphocytes. Overall study outcomes, separate from this receptor: The data were not HLA-matched, and the higher clonality in CD4+ T-LGLL than in CD8+ T-LGLL could be due to the relatively small sample size. Main leukemic clonotypes were private to each patient, although approximately 25% of the main leukemic clonotypes were found at low frequency in the non-leukemic repertoires of other patients. CD4-sorted patient repertoires appeared more clonal than healthy CD4+ repertoires, and this difference persisted after removing the putative leukemic clones. TRBV06-family usage was enriched among the top patient clones (8/27) compared with healthy controls (2/35).

Via the germline V gene, CDR1 is LGHNT and CDR2 FRNRAP. The CDR3 holds 14 amino acids from the cysteine to the phenylalanine. CDR3 DNA is the only sequence kept; it has 42 bases, read in frame from the first base. V is cut by 6 bases and J by 4 bases, and the space between the germline ends is 15 bases. This clone was seen a few times. It has no known antigen specificity. It has no much larger one-base neighbor in the sample; base qualities were not kept. The healthy control group was made up of roughly 34 blood donors, and the Finnish Red Cross blood service supplied their buffy coats. All TCR-sequenced material derived from peripheral blood: patient blood samples and healthy donor buffy coats. Peripheral blood mononuclear cells were isolated by Ficoll-Hypaque gradient centrifugation. For the healthy controls, CD4+ cells were obtained from buffy coats by magnetic purification. The Gentra Puregene Cell and Tissue kit was used to extract genomic DNA, and a Qubit 2.0 fluorometer was used to measure the amount of genomic DNA.

The immunoSEQ assay at survey resolution was applied to genomic DNA for sequencing of TCRbeta rearrangements. The study's processing was this. In the TCR sequencing data, the lowest productive clonotype frequency that could be detected was 2.59 x 10-5. Only productive TCRbeta rearrangements, defined as complete and in-frame sequences, were included in the analyses. Simpson clonality, calculated in the immunoSEQ Analyzer version 3.0, was used as the measure of sample clonality. Clones were grouped by frequency into very rare, small, medium, large (1-20%) or hyperexpanded (>20%) categories. Generation probabilities were estimated with OLGA 1.2.3, V-gene circos plots were made with VDJtools, specificities were searched in VDJdb, and CDR3 motifs were identified with GLIPH. TCRdb re-hosts the immuneACCESS table, in-frame sequences only. Its copies lack some clones; in the studies checked, an unresolved V gene accounts for under half of them, and the cause for the rest is not known. The DNA gave D and trimming, while V, J and clone size come from that table. This sample comprises some 45,000 clones, approximately 83% of them detected only once. 2.6% of the sample comes from the top ten.

The specimen sequenced was CD4+ T cells from blood buffy coats. The chain couples TRBV12-5 to TRBJ1-1, and TRBD1 may be the D gene, going by 6 matching bases. The TCR comes from a human donor in good health. The CDR3 loop reads CASGNREVSTEAFF. At the DNA level, the sequence is TGTGCTAGTGGAAACAGGGAGGTGAGCACTGAAGCTTTCTTT.